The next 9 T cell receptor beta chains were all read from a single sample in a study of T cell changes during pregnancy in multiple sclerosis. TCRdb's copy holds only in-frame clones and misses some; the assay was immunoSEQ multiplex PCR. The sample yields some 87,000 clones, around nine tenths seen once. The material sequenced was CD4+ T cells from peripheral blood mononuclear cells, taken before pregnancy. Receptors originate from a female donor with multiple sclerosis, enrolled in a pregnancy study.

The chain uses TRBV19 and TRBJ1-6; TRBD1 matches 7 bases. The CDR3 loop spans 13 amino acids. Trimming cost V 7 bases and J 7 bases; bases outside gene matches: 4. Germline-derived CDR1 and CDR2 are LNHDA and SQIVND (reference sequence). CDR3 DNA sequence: TGTGCCAGTAATGACAGGGTCAATTCACCCCTCCACTTT. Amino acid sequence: CASNDRVNSPLHF.

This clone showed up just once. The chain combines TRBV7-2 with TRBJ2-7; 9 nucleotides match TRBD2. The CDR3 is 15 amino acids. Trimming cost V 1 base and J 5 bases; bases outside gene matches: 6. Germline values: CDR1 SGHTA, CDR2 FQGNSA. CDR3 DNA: TGTGCCAGCAGCTTAGAGCGAGCGGGAGGCCACGAGCAGTACTTC. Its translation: CASSLERAGGHEQYF.

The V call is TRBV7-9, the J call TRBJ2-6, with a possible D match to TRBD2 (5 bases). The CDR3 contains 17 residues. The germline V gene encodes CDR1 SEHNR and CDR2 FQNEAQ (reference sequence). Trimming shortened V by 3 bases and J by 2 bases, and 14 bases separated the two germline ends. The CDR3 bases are TGTGCCAGCAGCTTGTGGAGGTCGAGGCCTGGGGCCAACGTCCTGACTTTC. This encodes CASSLWRSRPGANVLTF.

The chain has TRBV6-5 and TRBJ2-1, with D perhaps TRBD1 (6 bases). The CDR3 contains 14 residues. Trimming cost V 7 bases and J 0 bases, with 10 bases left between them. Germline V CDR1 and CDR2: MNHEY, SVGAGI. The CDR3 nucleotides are TGTGCCAGCACGGACAGCCGCTCCTACAATGAGCAGTTCTTC. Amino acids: CASTDSRSYNEQFF.

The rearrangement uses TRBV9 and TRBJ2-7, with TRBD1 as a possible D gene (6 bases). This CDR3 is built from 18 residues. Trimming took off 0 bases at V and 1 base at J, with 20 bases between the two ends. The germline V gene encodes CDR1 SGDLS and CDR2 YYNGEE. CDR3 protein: CASSVGGTGQGRSYEQYF. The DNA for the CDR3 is TGTGCCAGCAGCGTAGGTGGTACAGGGCAGGGTAGGTCCTACGAGCAGTACTTC.

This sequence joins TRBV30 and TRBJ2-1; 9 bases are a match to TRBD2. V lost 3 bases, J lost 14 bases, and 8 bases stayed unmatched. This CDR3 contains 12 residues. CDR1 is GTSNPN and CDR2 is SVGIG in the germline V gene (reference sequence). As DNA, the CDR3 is TGTGCCTGGAGAGGGAGCGGGGGGACTGAGTTCTTC. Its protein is CAWRGSGGTEFF.

This chain's CDR3 is CASSMTGGIGEQYF. The CDR3 DNA follows: TGTGCCAGTAGCATGACAGGGGGAATAGGCGAGCAGTACTTC. The chain uses TRBV19 and TRBJ2-7; 9 bases match TRBD1. This CDR3 has 14 amino acids. After removal of 6 bases from V and 6 bases from J, the junction contained 9 bases not matched to a gene. The germline CDR1 and CDR2 sequences are LNHDA and SQIVND (reference sequence).

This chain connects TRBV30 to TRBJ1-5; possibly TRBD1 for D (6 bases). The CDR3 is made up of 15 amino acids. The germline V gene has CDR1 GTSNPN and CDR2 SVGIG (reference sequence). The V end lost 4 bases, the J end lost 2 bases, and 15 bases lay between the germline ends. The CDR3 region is CAWKLGGEGNQPQHF. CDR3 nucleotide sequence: TGTGCCTGGAAATTAGGGGGGGAAGGCAATCAGCCCCAGCATTTT.

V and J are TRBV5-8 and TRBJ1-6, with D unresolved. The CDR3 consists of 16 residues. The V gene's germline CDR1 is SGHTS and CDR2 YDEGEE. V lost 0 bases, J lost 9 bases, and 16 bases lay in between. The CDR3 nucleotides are TGTGCCAGCAGCTTGGCCGAGGGAATAACGGGTTCACCCCTCCACTTT. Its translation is CASSLAEGITGSPLHF.